This T cell receptor (beta chain) was sequenced for a study of blood T cell repertoires in COVID-19. Turning to the study itself: There were acute and convalescent COVID-19 samples, and they came from the United States, Italy and Spain. T cells, B-cell-depleted T cells, or PBMCs provided the cDNA or gDNA that served as material.

Produced via immunoSEQ multiplex PCR; TCRdb's table is partial and in-frame only. This sample has over 45,000 clones, with around nine tenths found just once. The germline CDR1 and CDR2 sequences are MNHNS and SASEGT. The CDR3 length is 16 residues. V was cut by 4 bases and J by 9 bases, with 22 bases left in between. The source material was peripheral blood. The chain combines TRBV6-1 with TRBJ2-1, with a possible D match to TRBD2 (7 bases). This clonotype originated in a man between 60 and 75 years old with active COVID-19. This CDR3 is CASSVWRAGEGGEQFF. CDR3 in DNA: TGTGCCAGCAGTGTTTGGCGGGCCGGGGAGGGGGGTGAGCAGTTCTTC.